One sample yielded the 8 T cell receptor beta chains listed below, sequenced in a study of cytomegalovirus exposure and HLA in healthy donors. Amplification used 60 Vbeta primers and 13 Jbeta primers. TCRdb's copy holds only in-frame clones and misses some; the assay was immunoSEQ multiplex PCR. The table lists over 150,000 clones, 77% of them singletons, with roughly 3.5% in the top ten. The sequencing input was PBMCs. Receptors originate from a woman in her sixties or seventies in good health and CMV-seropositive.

The CDR3, as DNA: TGTGCCTGGAGTGTCGGGGTAGCCAAAAACATTCAGTACTTC. Translating it yields CAWSVGVAKNIQYF. The rearrangement uses TRBV30 and TRBJ2-4, with D possibly being TRBD2 (5 bases). This CDR3 region has 14 residues. Trimming stripped 0 bases from V and 0 bases from J, with 6 bases between. Germline V gene lookup returns CDR1 GTSNPN and CDR2 SVGIG (reference sequence).

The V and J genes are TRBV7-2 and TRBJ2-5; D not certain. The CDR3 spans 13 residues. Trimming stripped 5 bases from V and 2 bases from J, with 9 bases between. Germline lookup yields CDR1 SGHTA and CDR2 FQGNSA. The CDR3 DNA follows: TGTGCCAGCAGCCCTGCCAGGCAAGAGACCCAGTACTTC. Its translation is CASSPARQETQYF.

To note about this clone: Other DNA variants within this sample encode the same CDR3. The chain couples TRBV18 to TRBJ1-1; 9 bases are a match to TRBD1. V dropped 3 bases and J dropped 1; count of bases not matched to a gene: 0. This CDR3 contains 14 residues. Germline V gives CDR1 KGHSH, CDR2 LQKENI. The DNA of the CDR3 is TGTGCCAGCTCACCGACAGGGGGGAACACTGAAGCTTTCTTT. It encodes CASSPTGGNTEAFF.

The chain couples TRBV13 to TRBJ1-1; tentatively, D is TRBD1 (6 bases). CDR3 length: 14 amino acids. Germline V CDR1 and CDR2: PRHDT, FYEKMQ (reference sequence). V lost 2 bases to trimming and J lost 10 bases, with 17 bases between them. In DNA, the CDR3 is TGTGCCAGCAGCTTATTGGTTCAGGGGAATAGAGCTTTCTTT. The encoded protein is CASSLLVQGNRAFF. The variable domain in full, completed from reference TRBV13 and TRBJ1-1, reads AAGVIQSPRHLIKEKRETATLKCYPIPRHDTVYWYQQGPGQDPQFLISFYEKMQSDKGSIPDRFSAQQFSDYHSELNMSSLELGDSALYFCASSLLVQGNRAFFGQGTRLTVV.

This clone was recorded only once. CDR3 region: CASSPNDRTSYEQYF. In DNA form, the CDR3 reads TGTGCCAGCAGTCCGAACGACAGGACTTCCTACGAGCAGTACTTC. This rearrangement joins TRBV28 to TRBJ2-7, with a possible D match to TRBD1 (6 bases). The CDR3 sequence is 15 residues long. From germline, CDR1 is MDHEN and CDR2 SYDVKM. V shed 5 bases and J shed 1 base, with 15 bases lying between them. The full variable domain, rest sourced from reference TRBV28 and TRBJ2-7, is DVKVTQSSRYLVKRTGEKVFLECVQDMDHENMFWYRQDPGLGLRLIYFSYDVKMKEKGDIPEGYSVSREKKERFSLILESASTNQTSMYLCASSPNDRTSYEQYFGPGTRLTVT.

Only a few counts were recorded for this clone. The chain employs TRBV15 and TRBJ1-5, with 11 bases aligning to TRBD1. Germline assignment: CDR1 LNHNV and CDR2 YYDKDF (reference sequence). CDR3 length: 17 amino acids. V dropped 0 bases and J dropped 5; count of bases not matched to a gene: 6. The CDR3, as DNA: TGTGCCACCAGCAGAGATCCCCCGGGACAGGGGGATCAGCCCCAGCATTTT. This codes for CATSRDPPGQGDQPQHF.

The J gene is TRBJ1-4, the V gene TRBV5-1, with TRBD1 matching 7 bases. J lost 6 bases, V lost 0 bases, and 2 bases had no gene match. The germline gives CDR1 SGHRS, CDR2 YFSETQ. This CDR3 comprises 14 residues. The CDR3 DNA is TGCGCCAGCAGCTTGGGGACAGGTGATGAAAAACTGTTTTTT. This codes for CASSLGTGDEKLFF.

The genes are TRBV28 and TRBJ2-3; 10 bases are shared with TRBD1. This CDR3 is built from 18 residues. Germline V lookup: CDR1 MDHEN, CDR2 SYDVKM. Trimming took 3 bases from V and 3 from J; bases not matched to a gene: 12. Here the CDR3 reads CASSFPILRDRGTDTQYF. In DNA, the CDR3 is TGTGCCAGCAGTTTCCCCATTCTCCGGGACAGGGGTACAGATACGCAGTATTTT. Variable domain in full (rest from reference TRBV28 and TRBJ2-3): DVKVTQSSRYLVKRTGEKVFLECVQDMDHENMFWYRQDPGLGLRLIYFSYDVKMKEKGDIPEGYSVSREKKERFSLILESASTNQTSMYLCASSFPILRDRGTDTQYFGPGTRLTVL.